A selection of T cell receptor beta chains follows, all from one sample in a study of cytomegalovirus exposure and HLA in healthy donors. Clones were read by immunoSEQ multiplex PCR, and TCRdb kept only the in-frame ones, dropping some. In the table there are approximately 250,000 clones, about 85% of which are singletons. Sequencing input: PBMCs. These receptors came from a girl between 2 and 10 years old in good health and CMV-seronegative. Both conserved end residues are part of each CDR3. D genes are given only for firm matches. Size tells how often a clone was seen (once, few, many) or the class of an expanded clone, and some rows leave it out.

clone size: .
J gene: TRBJ1-2
D gene: .
V gene: TRBV9
CDR3 length: 12
CDR3 DNA: TGTGCCAGCAGCGTAGGGCACTATGGCTACACCTTC
CDR3 protein: CASSVGHYGYTF

clone size: .
J gene: TRBJ1-6
D gene: TRBD1
V gene: TRBV5-6
CDR3 length: 15
CDR3 DNA: TGTGCCAGCAGCTTCAGGGGGGAAGGGGATTCACCCCTCCACTTT
CDR3 protein: CASSFRGEGDSPLHF

clone size: .
J gene: TRBJ2-7
D gene: TRBD1
V gene: TRBV25-1
CDR3 length: 13
CDR3 DNA: TGTGCCAGCAGGCAGGGGGCTACCTACGAGCAGTACTTC
CDR3 protein: CASRQGATYEQYF

clone size: .
J gene: TRBJ2-7
D gene: .
V gene: TRBV13
CDR3 length: 14
CDR3 DNA: TGTGCCAGCAGCTTAGATCCACAGGGACCCGAGCAGTACTTC
CDR3 protein: CASSLDPQGPEQYF

clone size: .
J gene: TRBJ2-7
D gene: .
V gene: TRBV5-4
CDR3 length: 14
CDR3 DNA: TGTGCCAGCAGCATAAATGGACTGAACTACGAGCAGTACTTC
CDR3 protein: CASSINGLNYEQYF

clone size: few
J gene: TRBJ1-2
D gene: TRBD1
V gene: TRBV4-2
CDR3 length: 15
CDR3 DNA: TGTGCCAGCAGCCAAGAACAGGGGGCTGAGTATGGCTACACCTTC
CDR3 protein: CASSQEQGAEYGYTF

clone size: .
J gene: TRBJ1-1
D gene: .
V gene: TRBV27
CDR3 length: 14
CDR3 DNA: TGTGCCAGCATTATCCGCGACGGGGGGACTGAAGCTTTCTTT
CDR3 protein: CASIIRDGGTEAFF

clone size: .
J gene: TRBJ2-3
D gene: TRBD1
V gene: TRBV29-1
CDR3 length: 15
CDR3 DNA: TGCAGCGTTGAAGATCCCCTTCGACAGGGAAATACGCAGTATTTT
CDR3 protein: CSVEDPLRQGNTQYF

clone size: .
J gene: TRBJ2-2
D gene: .
V gene: TRBV7-2
CDR3 length: 13
CDR3 DNA: TGTGCCAGCAGCCTCAGGGGCACCGGGGAGCTGTTTTTT
CDR3 protein: CASSLRGTGELFF

clone size: .
J gene: TRBJ2-3
D gene: TRBD2
V gene: TRBV7-3
CDR3 length: 17
CDR3 DNA: TGTGCCAGCAGCACAACCTCTGGACTAGTAGGTGGAGATACGCAGTATTTT
CDR3 protein: CASSTTSGLVGGDTQYF

clone size: .
J gene: TRBJ2-3
D gene: .
V gene: TRBV11-2
CDR3 length: 17
CDR3 DNA: TGTGCCAGCAGCTTAGTTCTCCTTCCGGGGAGGACAGATACGCAGTATTTT
CDR3 protein: CASSLVLLPGRTDTQYF

clone size: few
J gene: TRBJ1-1
D gene: .
V gene: TRBV13
CDR3 length: 15
CDR3 DNA: TGTGCCAGCAGCTTTAACGGGGTTAGGAACACTGAAGCTTTCTTT
CDR3 protein: CASSFNGVRNTEAFF

clone size: .
J gene: TRBJ2-1
D gene: .
V gene: TRBV29-1
CDR3 length: 14
CDR3 DNA: TGCAGCGTCCGGGGTTCCAGCTCCTACAATGAGCAGTTCTTC
CDR3 protein: CSVRGSSSYNEQFF

clone size: .
J gene: TRBJ2-1
D gene: TRBD2
V gene: TRBV15
CDR3 length: 15
CDR3 DNA: TGTGCCACCAGCTCATGGACTAGCGGGAGTAATGAGCAGTTCTTC
CDR3 protein: CATSSWTSGSNEQFF

clone size: .
J gene: TRBJ1-2
D gene: TRBD1
V gene: TRBV5-5
CDR3 length: 15
CDR3 DNA: TGTGCCAGCAGCACGAGGACAGGGCGTACCTATGGCTACACCTTC
CDR3 protein: CASSTRTGRTYGYTF

clone size: few
J gene: TRBJ2-5
D gene: .
V gene: TRBV19
CDR3 length: 15
CDR3 DNA: TGTGCCAGTAGTACCCAACAGGGAACAGTGGAGACCCAGTACTTC
CDR3 protein: CASSTQQGTVETQYF

clone size: .
J gene: TRBJ1-1
D gene: .
V gene: TRBV6-5
CDR3 length: 15
CDR3 DNA: TGTGCCAGCAGTCGGACAGACATTATGAACACTGAAGCTTTCTTT
CDR3 protein: CASSRTDIMNTEAFF

clone size: .
J gene: TRBJ1-5
D gene: .
V gene: TRBV6-1
CDR3 length: 15
CDR3 DNA: TGTGCCAGCAGTGAACTCTTCGGCGGGAAGGAGCCCCAGCATTTT
CDR3 protein: CASSELFGGKEPQHF

clone size: .
J gene: TRBJ2-5
D gene: TRBD2
V gene: TRBV5-1
CDR3 length: 14
CDR3 DNA: TGCGCCAGCAGACCGGGACTAGAGACGGAGACCCAGTACTTC
CDR3 protein: CASRPGLETETQYF

clone size: .
J gene: TRBJ2-5
D gene: TRBD2
V gene: TRBV7-9
CDR3 length: 15
CDR3 DNA: TGTGCCAGCAGCCGGATAGCGGGAGGGTCGGAGACCCAGTACTTC
CDR3 protein: CASSRIAGGSETQYF

clone size: .
J gene: TRBJ1-1
D gene: TRBD1
V gene: TRBV6-5
CDR3 length: 15
CDR3 DNA: TGTGCCAGCGGCCGGGACAGGGGATGGGCGGGTGAAGCTTTCTTT
CDR3 protein: CASGRDRGWAGEAFF

clone size: .
J gene: TRBJ2-3
D gene: .
V gene: TRBV30
CDR3 length: 11
CDR3 DNA: TGTGCCTGGAGTAGCTCAGATACGCAGTATTTT
CDR3 protein: CAWSSSDTQYF

clone size: .
J gene: TRBJ2-4
D gene: TRBD1
V gene: TRBV5-4
CDR3 length: 17
CDR3 DNA: TGTGCCAGCAGCTCACCGGGACAGGGGACTTCCAAAAACATTCAGTACTTC
CDR3 protein: CASSSPGQGTSKNIQYF

clone size: .
J gene: TRBJ2-7
D gene: .
V gene: TRBV11-2
CDR3 length: 15
CDR3 DNA: TGTGCCAGCAGCTTAGGACTACACCTTTCCTACGAGCAGTACTTC
CDR3 protein: CASSLGLHLSYEQYF

clone size: .
J gene: TRBJ2-3
D gene: .
V gene: TRBV11-3
CDR3 length: 14
CDR3 DNA: TGTGCCAGCAGCTTAGGCGAGATCACAGATACGCAGTATTTT
CDR3 protein: CASSLGEITDTQYF

clone size: .
J gene: TRBJ1-2
D gene: .
V gene: TRBV29-1
CDR3 length: 13
CDR3 DNA: TGCAGCGTTGTGGTCCCGCAATTCGGGGGCTACACCTTC
CDR3 protein: CSVVVPQFGGYTF

clone size: .
J gene: TRBJ2-2
D gene: .
V gene: TRBV2
CDR3 length: 13
CDR3 DNA: TGTGCCAGCAGTGACGACGGGACCGGGGAGCTGTTTTTT
CDR3 protein: CASSDDGTGELFF

clone size: .
J gene: TRBJ1-2
D gene: TRBD1
V gene: TRBV7-9
CDR3 length: 14
CDR3 DNA: TGTGCCAGCAGCTTAGCGTCAGGGGGCAGTGGCTACACCTTC
CDR3 protein: CASSLASGGSGYTF

clone size: once
J gene: TRBJ2-2
D gene: .
V gene: TRBV7-2
CDR3 length: 14
CDR3 DNA: TGTGCCAGCAGCTTATCAGGGAACACCGGGGAGCTGTTTTTT
CDR3 protein: CASSLSGNTGELFF

clone size: few
J gene: TRBJ1-2
D gene: .
V gene: TRBV27
CDR3 length: 18
CDR3 DNA: TGTGCCAGCAGTTGGGCGGGGACTCGGGATCGGGGAAGGTATGGCTACACCTTC
CDR3 protein: CASSWAGTRDRGRYGYTF

clone size: .
J gene: TRBJ1-4
D gene: .
V gene: TRBV7-2
CDR3 length: 15
CDR3 DNA: TGTGCCAGCAGCTTAGGTGCGCGGGGGGTCGAAAAACTGTTTTTT
CDR3 protein: CASSLGARGVEKLFF

clone size: .
J gene: TRBJ2-7
D gene: .
V gene: TRBV6-6
CDR3 length: 15
CDR3 DNA: TGTGCCAGCAGCCACAGGCTTACTGGGGCCTACGAGCAGTACTTC
CDR3 protein: CASSHRLTGAYEQYF

clone size: .
J gene: TRBJ2-6
D gene: .
V gene: TRBV19
CDR3 length: 16
CDR3 DNA: TGTGCCAGTACCCCCCGGGGGGCGACTGGGGCCAACGTCCTGACTTTC
CDR3 protein: CASTPRGATGANVLTF

clone size: .
J gene: TRBJ1-2
D gene: .
V gene: TRBV6-5
CDR3 length: 14
CDR3 DNA: TGTGCCAGCAGGATGACAGGTCCAAACTATGGCTACACCTTC
CDR3 protein: CASRMTGPNYGYTF

clone size: few
J gene: TRBJ1-1
D gene: .
V gene: TRBV19
CDR3 length: 13
CDR3 DNA: TGTGCCAGTAGTGTTCAGGTGACCACTGAAGCTTTCTTT
CDR3 protein: CASSVQVTTEAFF

clone size: few
J gene: TRBJ2-2
D gene: .
V gene: TRBV5-5
CDR3 length: 15
CDR3 DNA: TGTGCCAGCAGCTTGGCGCGGGGCTGGACCGGGGAGCTGTTTTTT
CDR3 protein: CASSLARGWTGELFF

clone size: .
J gene: TRBJ2-3
D gene: TRBD2
V gene: TRBV6-1
CDR3 length: 15
CDR3 DNA: TGTGCCAGCAGTGAAGGGACTAGCGGGATGGATACGCAGTATTTT
CDR3 protein: CASSEGTSGMDTQYF